These 5 T cell receptor beta chains were all obtained from the same sample, sequenced in a study of graft-versus-host responses after intestinal transplantation. Sequenced by immunoSEQ multiplex PCR; TCRdb stores in-frame clones only, minus some. The table shows approximately 90,000 clones, with about 92% occurring only once. Antigens for these TCRs are unknown. This specimen was unstimulated CD8+ T cells sorted from spleen or lymph node cells, taken before intestinal transplant. These receptors came from a human donor who received an intestinal transplant.

This chain links TRBV2 with TRBJ2-3, with a possible D match to TRBD1 (5 bases). Germline CDR1 SNHLY, CDR2 FYNNEI. The CDR3 is made up of 15 amino acids. V lost 8 bases to trimming and J lost 1 base, with 16 bases between them. CDR3 DNA sequence: TGTGCCAGCTATACTAACCCCAGGGGCACAGATACGCAGTATTTT. Amino acid sequence: CASYTNPRGTDTQYF.

V and J are TRBV4-1 and TRBJ2-2; TRBD2 agrees at 12 bases. The junction had 8 bases not matched to a gene; V was cut back by 3 bases and J by 3 bases. The CDR3 extends over 18 amino acids. The germline V gene has CDR1 MGHRA and CDR2 YSYEKL. CDR3: CASSQATSGGPDTGELFF. The CDR3 DNA follows: TGCGCCAGCAGCCAGGCTACTAGCGGGGGGCCGGACACCGGGGAGCTGTTTTTT.

This chain joins TRBV2 and TRBJ2-7; 9 bases align to TRBD2. V gave up 0 bases and J gave up 7 bases; unmatched junction bases: 10. The CDR3 covers 16 residues. Germline V lookup: CDR1 SNHLY, CDR2 FYNNEI. This CDR3 is CASSEARLAGLLEQYF. For the CDR3, the DNA is TGTGCCAGCAGTGAAGCGCGGCTAGCGGGACTCCTGGAGCAGTACTTC.

The rearrangement joins TRBV27 to TRBJ2-3; a possible D gene is TRBD1 (6 bases). This CDR3 is built from 13 residues. Germline-derived CDR1 and CDR2 are MNHEY and SMNVEV (reference sequence). V shed 6 bases and J shed 5 bases, with 12 bases lying between them. The CDR3 nucleotides are TGTGCCAGCAGGTTCAACAGGGAAGATACGCAGTATTTT. Translated: CASRFNREDTQYF.

This chain connects TRBV19 to TRBJ1-6, with 8 positions matching TRBD1. J was trimmed by 2 bases and V by 4 bases; bases with no gene match: 4. Germline-derived CDR1 and CDR2 are LNHDA and SQIVND (reference sequence). The CDR3 length is 16 residues. In DNA, the CDR3 is TGTGCCAGTAGTACCTCAGGGGGCACCTATAATTCACCCCTCCACTTT. Translating it yields CASSTSGGTYNSPLHF.